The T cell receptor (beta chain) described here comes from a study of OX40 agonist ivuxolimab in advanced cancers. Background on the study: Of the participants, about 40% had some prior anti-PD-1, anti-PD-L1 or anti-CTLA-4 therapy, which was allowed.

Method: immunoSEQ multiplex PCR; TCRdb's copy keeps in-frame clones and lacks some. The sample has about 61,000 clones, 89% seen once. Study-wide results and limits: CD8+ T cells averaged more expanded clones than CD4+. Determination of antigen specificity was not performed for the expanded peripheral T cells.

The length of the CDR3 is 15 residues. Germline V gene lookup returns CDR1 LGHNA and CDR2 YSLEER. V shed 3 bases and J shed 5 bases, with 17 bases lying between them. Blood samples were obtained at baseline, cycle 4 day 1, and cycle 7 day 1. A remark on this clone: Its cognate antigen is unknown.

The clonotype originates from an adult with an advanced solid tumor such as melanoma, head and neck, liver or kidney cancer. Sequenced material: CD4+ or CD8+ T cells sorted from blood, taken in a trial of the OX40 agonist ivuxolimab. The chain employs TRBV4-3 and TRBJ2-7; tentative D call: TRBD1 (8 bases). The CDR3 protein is CASSQDRDGGDEQYF. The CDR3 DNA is TGCGCCAGCAGCCAGGACAGGGATGGGGGGGACGAGCAGTACTTC.